This T cell receptor beta chain was sequenced during a study of shared clonotypes between healthy human individuals. General study results and limits: Approximately 5.1% was the fraction of naive CD4 clonotypes found shared across a few donors. In having few donors, the study represented limited genetic and exposure-history diversity.

Of note for this clone: The antigen is unknown.

Sequencing used immunoSEQ multiplex PCR; TCRdb keeps in-frame clones, though not all of them. The sample lists roughly 1.5 million clones; 95% to 99% were seen once. V lost 1 base, J lost 6 bases, and 9 bases lay in between. The CDR3 is 14 residues long. Germline V CDR1 and CDR2: LNHNV, YYDKDF (reference sequence). The TCR was taken from a man aged 30 to 45 in good health. Sequenced material: naive CD4+ T cells sorted from blood. Subset in this sample: CD45RA+ positively selected. This chain connects TRBV15 to TRBJ1-4; maybe TRBD1 (5 bases). The CDR3 DNA sequence: TGTGCCACCAGCAGAGGGACGGGGGATGAAAAACTGTTTTTT. Protein: CATSRGTGDEKLFF.